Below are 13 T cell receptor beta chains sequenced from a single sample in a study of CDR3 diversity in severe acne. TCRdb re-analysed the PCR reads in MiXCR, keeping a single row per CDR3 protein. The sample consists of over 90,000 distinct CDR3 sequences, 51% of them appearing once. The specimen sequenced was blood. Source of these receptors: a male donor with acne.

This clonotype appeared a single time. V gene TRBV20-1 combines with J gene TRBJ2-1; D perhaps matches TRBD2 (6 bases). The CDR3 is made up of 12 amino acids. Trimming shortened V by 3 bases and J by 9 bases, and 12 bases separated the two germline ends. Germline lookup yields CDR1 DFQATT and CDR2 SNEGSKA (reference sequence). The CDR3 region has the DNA TGCAGTGCTAGCGGGAGTTTGGGTGAGCAGTTCTTC. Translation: CSASGSLGEQFF.

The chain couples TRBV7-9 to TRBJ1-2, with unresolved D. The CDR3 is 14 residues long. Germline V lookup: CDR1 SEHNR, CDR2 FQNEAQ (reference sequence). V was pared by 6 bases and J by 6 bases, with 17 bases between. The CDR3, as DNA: TGTGCCAGCAGTCCAGGAGGGTTCCGGGATGGCTACACCTTC. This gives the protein CASSPGGFRDGYTF.

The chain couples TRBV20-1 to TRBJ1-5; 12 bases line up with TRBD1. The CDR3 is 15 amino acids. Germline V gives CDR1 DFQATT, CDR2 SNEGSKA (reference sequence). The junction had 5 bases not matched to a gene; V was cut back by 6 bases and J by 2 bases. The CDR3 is CSALGQGAGNQPQHF. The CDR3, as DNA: TGCAGTGCATTGGGACAGGGGGCAGGCAATCAGCCCCAGCATTTT.

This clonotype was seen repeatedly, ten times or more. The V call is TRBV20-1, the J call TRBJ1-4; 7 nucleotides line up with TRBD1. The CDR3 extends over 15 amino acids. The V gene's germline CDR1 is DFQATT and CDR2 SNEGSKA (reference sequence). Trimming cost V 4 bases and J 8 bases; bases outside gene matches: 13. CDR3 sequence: CSATLPGTAWEKLFF. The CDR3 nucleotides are TGCAGTGCTACCCTTCCCGGGACAGCGTGGGAAAAACTGTTTTTT.

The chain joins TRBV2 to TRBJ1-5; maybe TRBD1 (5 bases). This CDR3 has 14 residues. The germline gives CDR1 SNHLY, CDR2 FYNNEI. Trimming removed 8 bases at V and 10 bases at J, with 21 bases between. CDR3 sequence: CASGSRGEKRPQHF. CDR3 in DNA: TGTGCCAGCGGCTCGCGAGGGGAAAAGAGACCCCAGCATTTT.

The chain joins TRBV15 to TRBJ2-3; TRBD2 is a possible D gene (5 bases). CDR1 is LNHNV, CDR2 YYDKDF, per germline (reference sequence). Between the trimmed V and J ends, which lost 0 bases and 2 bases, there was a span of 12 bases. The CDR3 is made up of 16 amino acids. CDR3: CATSRDWELVTDTQYF. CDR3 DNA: TGTGCCACCAGCAGAGATTGGGAACTAGTCACAGATACGCAGTATTTT.

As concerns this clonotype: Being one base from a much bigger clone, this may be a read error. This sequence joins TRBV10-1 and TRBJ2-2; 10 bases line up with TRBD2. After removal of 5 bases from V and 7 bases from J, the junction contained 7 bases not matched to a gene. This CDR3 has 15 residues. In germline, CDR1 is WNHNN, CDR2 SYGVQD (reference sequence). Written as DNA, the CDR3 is TGCGCCAGCAGTAGCGGGAGGGCCGGTCTCGGGGAGCTGTTTTTT. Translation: CASSSGRAGLGELFF.

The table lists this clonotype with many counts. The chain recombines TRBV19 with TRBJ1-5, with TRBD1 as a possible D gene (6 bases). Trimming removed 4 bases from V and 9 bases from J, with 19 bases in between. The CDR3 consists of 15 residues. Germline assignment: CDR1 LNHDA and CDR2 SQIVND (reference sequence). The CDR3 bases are TGTGCCAGTAGTACACAGGGCGTTGCAAGGGGGCCCCAGCATTTT. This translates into CASSTQGVARGPQHF.

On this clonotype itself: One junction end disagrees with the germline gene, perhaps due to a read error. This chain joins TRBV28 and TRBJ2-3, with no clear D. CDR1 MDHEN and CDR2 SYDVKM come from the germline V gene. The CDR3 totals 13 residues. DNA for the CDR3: TGTGCCAGCAGTTTAACCAGGTCAGATACGCGGTATTTT. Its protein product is CASSLTRSDTRYF.

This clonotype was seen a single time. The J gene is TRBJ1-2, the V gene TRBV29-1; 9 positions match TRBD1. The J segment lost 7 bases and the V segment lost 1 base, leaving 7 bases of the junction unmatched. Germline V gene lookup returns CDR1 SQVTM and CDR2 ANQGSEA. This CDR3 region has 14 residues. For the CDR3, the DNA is TGCAGCGTTGAAGGCGGACAGGGGAGGGCTGGCTACACCTTC. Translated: CSVEGGQGRAGYTF.

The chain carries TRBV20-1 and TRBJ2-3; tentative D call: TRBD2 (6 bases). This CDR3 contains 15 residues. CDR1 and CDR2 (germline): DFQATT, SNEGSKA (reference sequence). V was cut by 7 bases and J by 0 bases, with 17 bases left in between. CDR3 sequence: CSGRLEADSTDTQYF. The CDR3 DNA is TGCAGTGGAAGACTAGAAGCGGACAGCACAGATACGCAGTATTTT.

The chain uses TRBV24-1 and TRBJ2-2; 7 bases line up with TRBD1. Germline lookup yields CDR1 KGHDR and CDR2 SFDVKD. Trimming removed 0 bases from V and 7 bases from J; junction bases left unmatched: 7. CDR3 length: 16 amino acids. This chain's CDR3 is CATSDLQRGPSGELFF. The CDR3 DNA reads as TGTGCCACCAGTGATTTGCAGAGGGGGCCCAGCGGGGAGCTGTTTTTT.

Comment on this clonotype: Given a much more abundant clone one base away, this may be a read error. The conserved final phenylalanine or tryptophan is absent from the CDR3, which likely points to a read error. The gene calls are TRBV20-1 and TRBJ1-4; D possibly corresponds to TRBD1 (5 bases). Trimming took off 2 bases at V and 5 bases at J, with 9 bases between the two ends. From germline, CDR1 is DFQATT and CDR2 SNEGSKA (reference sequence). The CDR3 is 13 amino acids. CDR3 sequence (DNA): TGCAGTGCTAGACAGGGTTGGAATGAAAAACTGTTTTCT. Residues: CSARQGWNEKLFS.